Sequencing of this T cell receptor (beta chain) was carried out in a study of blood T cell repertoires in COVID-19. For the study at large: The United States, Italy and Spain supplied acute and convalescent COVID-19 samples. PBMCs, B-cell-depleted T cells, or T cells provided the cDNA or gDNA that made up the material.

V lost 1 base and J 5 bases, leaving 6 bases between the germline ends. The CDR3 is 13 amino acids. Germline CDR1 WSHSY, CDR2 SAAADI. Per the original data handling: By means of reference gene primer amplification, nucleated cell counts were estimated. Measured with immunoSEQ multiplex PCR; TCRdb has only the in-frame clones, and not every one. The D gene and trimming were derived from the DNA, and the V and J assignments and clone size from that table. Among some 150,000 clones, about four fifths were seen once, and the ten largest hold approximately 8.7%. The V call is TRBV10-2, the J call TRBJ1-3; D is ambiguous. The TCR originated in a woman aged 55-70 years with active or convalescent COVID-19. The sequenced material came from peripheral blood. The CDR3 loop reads CASSEYSRNTIYF. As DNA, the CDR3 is TGCGCCAGCAGTGAGTACAGTCGAAACACCATATATTTT.